These 25 T cell receptor beta chains originate from one sample sequenced in a study of early T cells in non-severe SARS-CoV-2 infection. One entry per CDR3 protein, called by TCRdb with MiXCR from the 5' RACE reads. The sample includes some 91,000 distinct CDR3 sequences, over 10% of them seen just once. The specimen sequenced was whole blood. The receptor set was obtained from an adult who was a healthcare worker with PCR-confirmed SARS-CoV-2 infection or an uninfected control (not recorded which).

This clonotype was counted only a few times. The chain is built from TRBV4-1 and TRBJ1-6, with 9 bases matching TRBD1. Germline lookup yields CDR1 MGHRA and CDR2 YSYEKL. CDR3 size: 17 residues. The V segment lost 4 bases and the J segment 1 base; nucleotides outside the gene matches: 5. The CDR3 bases are TGCGCCAGCAGCCTACAGGGGGCAACGTCCTATAATTCACCCCTCCACTTT. Translating it yields CASSLQGATSYNSPLHF.

This chain joins TRBV13 and TRBJ2-3; 16 bases align to TRBD2. The CDR3 has 17 amino acids. Germline CDR1 reads PRHDT; CDR2 reads FYEKMQ (reference sequence). Trimming at V came to 5 bases and at J to 6 bases, leaving 8 bases not matched to a gene. The chain's CDR3 is CASSLGLAGGLLDTQYF. CDR3 coding DNA: TGTGCCAGCAGCCTGGGACTAGCGGGGGGGCTGCTGGATACGCAGTATTTT.

The chain links TRBV2 to TRBJ1-2, with TRBD1 matching over 9 bases. V dropped 7 bases and J dropped 4; count of bases not matched to a gene: 7. Germline V lookup: CDR1 SNHLY, CDR2 FYNNEI. This CDR3 spans 14 amino acids. CDR3 in DNA: TGTGCCAGCATCCGAGGGACAGGGCTCTATGGCTACACCTTC. This gives the protein CASIRGTGLYGYTF.

This clonotype appeared many times. The chain employs TRBV21-1 and TRBJ2-3; TRBD1 is taken as the D call from the table, unchecked against the DNA. TRBV21-1 is given as a pseudogene. This CDR3 has 20 amino acids. The DNA for the CDR3 is TGTGCCAGCAGCAAAGCAGAGCGGGGGCCCGACCCTCGATTCACAGATACGCAGTATTTT. Translated: CASSKAERGPDPRFTDTQYF.

Only a few counts were recorded for this clonotype. CDR3 in DNA: TGTGCCAGCAGCTCCATAATGAACACTGAAGCTTTCTTT. It codes for CASSSIMNTEAFF. The V and J genes are TRBV6-2 or TRBV6-3 and TRBJ1-1; D is ambiguous. V was trimmed by 6 bases and J by 0 bases, leaving 8 bases between them. The CDR3 has 13 amino acids. Germline CDR1 and CDR2: MNHEY and SVGEGT.

This clonotype has just a few counts. The chain combines TRBV7-3 with TRBJ2-1; possibly TRBD1 for D (6 bases). V lost 0 bases and J lost 9, with 15 bases in between. The CDR3 consists of 15 residues. Per germline, CDR1 SGHTA and CDR2 FQGTGA. DNA of the CDR3: TGTGCCAGCAGCTTAACCCATATACAGGGTACTGAGCAGTTCTTC. It is translated as CASSLTHIQGTEQFF. Full variable domain (missing parts from reference TRBV7-3 and TRBJ2-1): GAGVSQTPSNKVTEKGKYVELRCDPISGHTALYWYRQSLGQGPEFLIYFQGTGAADDSGLPNDRFFAVRPEGSVSTLKIQRTERGDSAVYLCASSLTHIQGTEQFFGPGTRLTVL.

This clonotype has ten or more counts. The chain carries TRBV7-6 and TRBJ2-1; TRBD2 aligns across 9 bases. CDR3 size: 17 residues. Trimming took 1 base from V and 6 from J; bases not matched to a gene: 10. CDR1 is SGHVS, CDR2 FNYEAQ, per germline. The CDR3 protein is CASSLVVGTSLANEQFF. In nucleotides, the CDR3 is TGTGCCAGCAGCTTAGTGGTAGGGACTAGCCTCGCCAATGAGCAGTTCTTC.

This clonotype was recorded at least ten times. V is TRBV29-1 and J is TRBJ1-1, with D possibly matching TRBD1 (5 bases). In germline, CDR1 is SQVTM, CDR2 ANQGSEA. V lost 4 bases and J 0 bases, leaving 15 bases between the germline ends. The CDR3 is made up of 15 amino acids. The CDR3 loop reads CSVVTAGAMNTEAFF. CDR3 DNA: TGCAGCGTTGTGACAGCCGGAGCCATGAACACTGAAGCTTTCTTT.

This clonotype was counted only a few times. The chain combines TRBV11-2 with TRBJ1-1; the D is unclear. Between the trimmed V and J ends, which lost 0 bases and 5 bases, there was a span of 7 bases. The CDR3 has 13 amino acids. The germline V gene has CDR1 SGHAT and CDR2 FQNNGV. In nucleotides, the CDR3 is TGTGCCAGCAGCTTAGAACGAGGGACTGAAGCTTTCTTT. Protein sequence: CASSLERGTEAFF.

This sequence joins TRBV11-2 and TRBJ2-7; no firm D call. Trimming shortened V by 5 bases and J by 9 bases, and 17 bases separated the two germline ends. The CDR3 extends over 13 amino acids. Germline V gene lookup returns CDR1 SGHAT and CDR2 FQNNGV. The CDR3 reads CASSLDQGLVQYF. CDR3 nucleotide sequence: TGTGCCAGCAGCCTCGACCAAGGGTTGGTGCAGTACTTC.

In its sample, this clonotype was seen a few times. V gene TRBV28 combines with J gene TRBJ1-1; D perhaps matches TRBD1 (6 bases). This CDR3 region has 14 residues. V was shortened by 2 bases and J by 1 base, with 8 bases between the two germline ends. CDR1 and CDR2 (germline): MDHEN, SYDVKM. The CDR3 is CASSLGGPNTEAFF. As DNA, the CDR3 is TGTGCCAGCAGTTTAGGGGGCCCGAACACTGAAGCTTTCTTT.

This clonotype was found many times. The chain uses TRBV6-5 and TRBJ1-4; TRBD1 agrees at 7 bases. V shed 6 bases and J 5 bases; nucleotides not matched to a gene: 6. Per germline, CDR1 MNHEY and CDR2 SVGAGI. CDR3 length equals 14 residues. The CDR3 sequence is CASSRDRANEKLFF. DNA of the CDR3: TGTGCCAGCAGCCGGGACAGAGCAAATGAAAAACTGTTTTTT.

There are a few counts of this clonotype. The chain carries TRBV12-3 or TRBV12-4 and TRBJ1-2; the match to TRBD1 covers 7 bases. This CDR3 has 13 amino acids. V trimming: 5 bases; J trimming: 14 bases; junction bases outside the gene matches: 14. The DNA for the CDR3 is TGTGCCAGCAGTCCGACCCCCGGGACAGCCGTGACCTTC. Translating gives CASSPTPGTAVTF.

In its sample, this clonotype was seen a few times. This chain connects TRBV7-9 to TRBJ1-4; D may be TRBD1 (6 bases). V lost 4 bases, J lost 2 bases, and 14 bases lay in between. Germline V gene data show CDR1 as SEHNR and CDR2 as FQNEAQ (reference sequence). CDR3 length: 16 residues. CDR3 loop: CASSSDRIITNEKLFF. DNA of the CDR3: TGTGCCAGCAGCTCCGACAGGATTATCACTAATGAAAAACTGTTTTTT.

This clonotype was picked up a small number of times. The V gene is TRBV18, the J gene TRBJ2-1; D unclear. CDR1 is KGHSH and CDR2 is LQKENI in the germline V gene. The CDR3 contains 15 residues. The germline V and J ends were trimmed by 0 bases and 8 bases, with 14 bases remaining between them. CDR3 nucleotides: TGTGCCAGCTCACCACCGTGGTACCAGCGCGATGAGCAGTTCTTC. Translating gives CASSPPWYQRDEQFF.

The chain couples TRBV24-1 to TRBJ2-1; 12 bases match TRBD1. The CDR3 covers 16 residues. The germline V gene has CDR1 KGHDR and CDR2 SFDVKD. The V and J ends lost 7 bases and 1 base, in that order; junction bases with no gene match: 4. The CDR3 DNA reads as TGTGCCACCAGGGGACAGGGGGCATCGTCCTACAATGAGCAGTTCTTC. Amino acids: CATRGQGASSYNEQFF.

This clonotype was counted many times. For the CDR3, the DNA is TGTGCCAGCAGTTTACAGGGATATGGCACAGATACGCAGTATTTT. Protein sequence: CASSLQGYGTDTQYF. This rearrangement joins TRBV12-3 or TRBV12-4 to TRBJ2-3; TRBD1 might be the D (5 bases). The CDR3 consists of 15 residues. Trimming removed 2 bases at V and 1 base at J, with 10 bases between.

V and J are TRBV4-1 and TRBJ2-5, with 7 bases fitting TRBD2. Losses at the gene ends were 5 bases for V and 2 bases for J; bases not matched to a gene: 5. The CDR3 contains 14 residues. Germline lookup yields CDR1 MGHRA and CDR2 YSYEKL. CDR3 loop: CASSSAGSQETQYF. The CDR3 coding sequence is TGCGCCAGCAGCTCAGCGGGGTCACAAGAGACCCAGTACTTC.

The chain joins TRBV5-6 to TRBJ2-3; 11 nucleotides line up with TRBD2. V dropped 0 bases and J dropped 6; count of bases not matched to a gene: 6. The length of the CDR3 is 16 residues. Germline CDR1 reads SGHDT; CDR2 reads YYEEEE. The CDR3 sequence: CASSLGLAGFYDTQYF. CDR3 nucleotide sequence: TGTGCCAGCAGCTTGGGACTAGCGGGGTTTTATGATACGCAGTATTTT.

This clonotype was seen many times. This chain connects TRBV5-5 to TRBJ2-2; 8 positions agree with TRBD2. Germline-derived CDR1 and CDR2 are SGHKS and YYEKEE (reference sequence). V lost 3 bases and J lost 5; bases outside the gene matches: 6. This CDR3 comprises 15 residues. CDR3 DNA sequence: TGTGCCAGCAGCTATACGGGGGGGCGTACCGGGGAGCTGTTTTTT. Protein: CASSYTGGRTGELFF. Combining the CDR3 with reference TRBV5-5 and TRBJ2-2 gives the whole variable domain DAGVTQSPTHLIKTRGQQVTLRCSPISGHKSVSWYQQVLGQGPQFIFQYYEKEERGRGNFPDRFSARQFPNYSSELNVNALLLGDSALYLCASSYTGGRTGELFFGEGSRLTVL.

The chain carries TRBV28 and TRBJ1-1; D ambiguous. CDR3 length: 12 residues. Germline assignment: CDR1 MDHEN and CDR2 SYDVKM. Deletions cut 5 bases from V and 0 bases from J, with 4 bases between. CDR3 amino acids: CASSPMNTEAFF. CDR3 nucleotides: TGTGCCAGCAGTCCCATGAACACTGAAGCTTTCTTT.

V and J are TRBV6-6 and TRBJ1-1; D call uncertain. There are 10 residues in the CDR3. The V gene lost 6 bases and the J gene lost 6 bases, with 5 bases spanning the gap. Germline CDR1 and CDR2: MNHNY and SVGAGI (reference sequence). The CDR3 protein is CASRGAEAFF. CDR3 sequence (DNA): TGTGCCAGCAGGGGAGCTGAAGCTTTCTTT.

DNA for the CDR3: TGCGCCAGCAGCTCCGGGACAGATAGCAATCAGCCCCAGCATTTT. Its protein is CASSSGTDSNQPQHF. This chain uses TRBV5-1 with TRBJ1-5; 7 bases fit TRBD1. This CDR3 has 15 residues. V shed 3 bases and J 0 bases; nucleotides not matched to a gene: 3. The germline V gene has CDR1 SGHRS and CDR2 YFSETQ.

This clonotype has ten or more counts. The chain carries TRBV27 and TRBJ2-2, with 11 bases fitting TRBD2. The germline V gene encodes CDR1 MNHEY and CDR2 SMNVEV (reference sequence). The V and J ends lost 0 bases and 7 bases, in that order; junction bases with no gene match: 1. The length of the CDR3 is 15 residues. CDR3 DNA: TGTGCCAGCAGTTTATCGACTAGCGGGGTCGGGGAGCTGTTTTTT. Its protein product is CASSLSTSGVGELFF.

This clonotype was counted many times. The chain joins TRBV7-2 to TRBJ1-2; weak D call: TRBD1 (6 bases). The CDR3 covers 14 residues. Between the trimmed V and J ends, which lost 1 base and 3 bases, there was a span of 9 bases. CDR1 and CDR2 (germline): SGHTA, FQGNSA. CDR3 DNA sequence: TGTGCCAGCAGCTTAGGGCACAGGGACTATGGCTACACCTTC. It codes for CASSLGHRDYGYTF.